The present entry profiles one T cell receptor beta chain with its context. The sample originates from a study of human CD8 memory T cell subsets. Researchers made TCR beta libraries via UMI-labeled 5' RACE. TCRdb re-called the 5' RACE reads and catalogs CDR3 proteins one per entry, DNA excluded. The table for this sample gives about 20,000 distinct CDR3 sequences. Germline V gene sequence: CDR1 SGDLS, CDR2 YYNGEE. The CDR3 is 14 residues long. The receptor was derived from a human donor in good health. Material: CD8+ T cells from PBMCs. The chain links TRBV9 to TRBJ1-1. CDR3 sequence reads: CASSVGSANTEAFF.